A selection of T cell receptor beta chains follows, all from one sample in a study of T-cell reconstitution after alpha-beta-depleted transplantation in children. Each CDR3 protein is one row after TCRdb ran MiXCR on the PCR reads. The table records 700,000 or so distinct CDR3 sequences, 13% of them present only once. The sample in question was PBMCs, obtained before TCRalphabeta/CD19-depleted stem cell transplant. The source of these receptors is a girl aged 2 to 9 with congenital amegakaryocytic thrombocytopenia, due to receive a stem cell transplant. Both conserved end residues are part of each CDR3. D genes are given only for firm matches. Size is stated for part of the rows, as once, few or many counts, or as a class when the clone is expanded.

D	size	V	J	length	CDR3	DNA
.	.	TRBV20-1	TRBJ2-1	14	CSATSRNNYNEQFF	TGCAGTGCTACCTCACGCAATAATTACAATGAGCAGTTCTTC
.	few	TRBV5-1	TRBJ2-5	14	CASSSGDLQETQYF	TGCGCCAGCAGCTCCGGGGACTTGCAAGAGACCCAGTACTTC
TRBD2	many	TRBV7-9	TRBJ2-7	13	CASSRLAEGEQYF	TGTGCCAGCAGTCGGCTAGCGGAAGGCGAGCAGTACTTC
.	.	TRBV20-1	TRBJ2-4	14	CSAGAELAKNIQYF	TGCAGTGCTGGAGCAGAGCTAGCCAAAAACATTCAGTACTTC
.	many	TRBV20-1	TRBJ2-1	13	CSASRLAVEEQFF	TGCAGTGCTAGTAGGCTAGCCGTGGAGGAGCAGTTCTTC
TRBD2	.	TRBV19	TRBJ2-1	13	CAIGTSGYNEQFF	TGTGCCATTGGGACTAGCGGGTACAATGAGCAGTTCTTC
.	.	TRBV11-2	TRBJ2-7	13	CASSPVGYDEQYF	TGTGCCAGCAGCCCGGTTGGGTACGACGAGCAGTACTTC
.	many	TRBV7-2	TRBJ1-4	14	CASSSVATNEKLFF	TGTGCCAGCAGCTCGGTAGCAACTAATGAAAAACTGTTTTTT
TRBD1	many	TRBV24-1	TRBJ2-3	17	CATSESPDRASTDTQYF	TGTGCCACCAGTGAATCCCCGGACAGGGCCAGCACAGATACGCAGTATTTT
.	.	TRBV4-1	TRBJ1-1	15	CASSQLTRGGTEAFF	TGCGCCAGCAGCCAGCTAACCAGGGGAGGGACTGAAGCTTTCTTT
TRBD2	many	TRBV7-9	TRBJ2-1	16	CASTEAGTSGYNEQFF	TGTGCCAGCACGGAAGCCGGGACTAGCGGATACAATGAGCAGTTCTTC
.	.	TRBV7-9	TRBJ1-2	15	CASSLLAGYDYGYTF	TGTGCCAGCAGCTTATTGGCTGGGTACGACTATGGCTACACCTTC
TRBD2	few	TRBV12-3/TRBV12-4	TRBJ2-7	17	CASSLGLAGVKVDEQYF	TGTGCCAGCAGTTTAGGACTAGCGGGAGTGAAAGTGGACGAGCAGTACTTC
.	many	TRBV5-6	TRBJ2-5	13	CASSRTGQETQYF	TGTGCCAGCAGCCGGACTGGACAAGAGACCCAGTACTTC
.	many	TRBV7-8	TRBJ2-1	17	CASSLPRMRGFGNEQFF	TGTGCCAGCAGCCTTCCAAGGATGCGGGGTTTTGGCAATGAGCAGTTCTTC
.	many	TRBV20-1	TRBJ1-1	12	CSASDQNTEAFF	TGCAGTGCTAGTGACCAAAACACTGAAGCTTTCTTT
TRBD1	many	TRBV20-1	TRBJ2-1	11	CSADRGTEQFF	TGCAGTGCGGACAGGGGCACTGAGCAGTTCTTC
TRBD2	few	TRBV4-1	TRBJ2-1	18	CASSRTPLAGEGHNEQFF	TGCGCCAGCAGTCGGACCCCACTAGCGGGAGAGGGTCACAATGAGCAGTTCTTC
.	.	TRBV5-1	TRBJ1-3	15	CASSLSGAYGNTIYF	TGCGCCAGCAGCTTGAGCGGGGCTTATGGAAACACCATATATTTT
TRBD1	many	TRBV5-1	TRBJ2-5	15	CASFLGTAEQETQYF	TGCGCCAGCTTTTTAGGGACAGCCGAGCAAGAGACCCAGTACTTC